This T cell receptor (beta chain) was sequenced in a study of shared clonotypes between healthy human individuals. Study-wide context: The plates for each donor numbered three CD4 naive, three CD4 memory, two CD8 naive and one CD8 memory. Study-wide results and caveats: Across a handful of donors, naive CD4 shared around 5.4%, naive CD8 less than 4%, memory CD4 less than 2.5%, memory CD8 about 0.4%. A generally larger estimated richness was seen in naive subsets than in memory subsets. A reduction in generation probabilities was seen for non-shared clonotypes relative to those shared by all four donors.

Naive CD8 cells were CD45RO-negative, positively selected for CCR7, excluding terminally differentiated effector memory CD45RA+ cells. From germline, CDR1 is MNHEY and CDR2 SMNVEV (reference sequence). This CDR3 is built from 14 residues. The V and J ends lost 0 bases and 9 bases, in that order; junction bases with no gene match: 5. In regard to this clone: Its specificity is not known.

The repertoire was sequenced with immunoSEQ multiplex PCR; TCRdb's copy has only in-frame clones and lacks some. The repertoire consists of approximately 1.9 million clones, with around 95% occurring once and the leading ten covering approximately 1.7%. Sequenced: naive CD8+ T cells from PBMCs. The receptor was isolated from a man aged 18 to 29 in good health. Some clones in this sample may be carry-over from other donors' samples. The chain joins TRBV27 to TRBJ2-1, with 7 bases matching TRBD2. The CDR3 sequence is CASSLSGTTGEQFF. The CDR3 coding sequence is TGTGCCAGCAGTTTATCGGGGACTACAGGTGAGCAGTTCTTC.